Below, 10 T cell receptor beta chains from the same sample are listed, as sequenced in a study of a mutant IDH1 vaccine in newly diagnosed glioma. Time point given: week 23, last vaccination. Every single dose of the vaccine, 300 ug of mutant IDH1 20-mer peptide, came with topical imiquimod. Method: immunoSEQ multiplex PCR; TCRdb's copy keeps in-frame clones and lacks some. The table has about 54,000 clones, about four fifths seen once. No antigens are known for them. The specimen was PBMCs, collected from a glioma patient whose treatment included an IDH1 peptide vaccine. The receptor set was obtained from a man in his forties with glioma.

Notes on this clone: The same CDR3 also results from other DNA sequences found in this sample. This sequence joins TRBV5-4 and TRBJ1-1, with D maybe TRBD1 (6 bases). V was pared by 0 bases and J by 3 bases, with 6 bases between. This CDR3 region has 13 residues. Germline CDR1 is SGHNT and CDR2 is YYREEE (reference sequence). The CDR3 DNA follows: TGTGCCAGCAGCTTGGGACAGGACACTGAAGCTTTCTTT. Its protein is CASSLGQDTEAFF.

The chain is built from TRBV5-1 and TRBJ1-5, with a weak D call TRBD1 (5 bases). CDR1 is SGHRS, CDR2 YFSETQ, per germline. The CDR3 is 14 amino acids. V was shortened by 7 bases and J by 2 bases, with 13 bases between the two germline ends. CDR3 bases: TGCGCCAGCGCGGAGGGGTTCGGCAATCAGCCCCAGCATTTT. Amino acids: CASAEGFGNQPQHF.

The genes are TRBV7-9 and TRBJ1-2; 9 bases line up with TRBD1. CDR1 and CDR2 (germline): SEHNR, FQNEAQ (reference sequence). J lost 4 bases, V lost 1 base, and 1 base had no gene match. The CDR3 totals 14 residues. The CDR3 DNA follows: TGTGCCAGCAGCTTAGGGGGACAGGGCTATGGCTACACCTTC. Translating gives CASSLGGQGYGYTF.

The sample holds one count of this clone. The rearrangement links TRBV6-9 to TRBJ1-2; no reliable D call. Germline V gives CDR1 MNHGY, CDR2 SVAAGI. V gave up 4 bases and J gave up 4 bases, with 13 bases separating them. The CDR3 is made up of 14 amino acids. CDR3 residues: CASSSHSQLYGYTF. The DNA of the CDR3 is TGTGCCAGCAGTTCCCACAGCCAACTCTATGGCTACACCTTC.

The chain couples TRBV25-1 to TRBJ2-2; D call uncertain. V lost 7 bases, J lost 6 bases, and 12 bases lay in between. The CDR3 is 13 residues long. Germline V lookup: CDR1 MGHDK, CDR2 SYGVNS. The CDR3 loop reads CASKEGSAGELFF. CDR3 coding DNA: TGTGCCAGCAAAGAAGGGTCGGCCGGGGAGCTGTTTTTT. Combining the CDR3 with reference TRBV25-1 and TRBJ2-2 gives the whole variable domain EADIYQTPRYLVIGTGKKITLECSQTMGHDKMYWYQQDPGMELHLIHYSYGVNSTEKGDLSSESTVSRIRTEHFPLTLESARPSHTSQYLCASKEGSAGELFFGEGSRLTVL.

V gene TRBV7-2 combines with J gene TRBJ2-7; perhaps TRBD2 as D (6 bases). Germline CDR1 reads SGHTA; CDR2 reads FQGNSA. The CDR3 extends over 14 amino acids. The V end lost 5 bases, the J end lost 7 bases, and 18 bases lay between the germline ends. DNA for the CDR3: TGTGCCAGCAGCCAAACCCCGGGACTCACTGAGCAGTACTTC. It encodes CASSQTPGLTEQYF.

V gene TRBV6-4 combines with J gene TRBJ2-3, with 9 bases lining up with TRBD1. The CDR3 contains 14 residues. V lost 5 bases to trimming and J lost 4 bases; unmatched junction nucleotides: 4. Per the germline V gene, CDR1 is MRHNA and CDR2 is SNTAGT. CDR3 in amino acids: CASSRDREADTQYF. The CDR3 nucleotides read TGTGCCAGCAGTAGGGACAGGGAGGCAGATACGCAGTATTTT.

This clone was observed once. V gene TRBV6-5 combines with J gene TRBJ2-1; a possible D gene is TRBD2 (6 bases). The CDR3 spans 13 residues. The germline V gene encodes CDR1 MNHEY and CDR2 SVGAGI. Trimming stripped 7 bases from V and 8 bases from J, with 15 bases between. The CDR3 region is CASTLTGGDEQFF. In nucleotides, the CDR3 is TGTGCCAGCACCCTCACCGGAGGGGATGAGCAGTTCTTC.

V usage is TRBV11-2 and J usage is TRBJ2-7; possibly TRBD2 for D (6 bases). The V gene lost 5 bases and the J gene lost 9 bases, with 14 bases spanning the gap. The germline V gene has CDR1 SGHAT and CDR2 FQNNGV. This CDR3 contains 12 residues. This chain's CDR3 is CASSPTGVGQYF. CDR3 nucleotides: TGTGCCAGCAGCCCCACGGGAGTAGGGCAGTACTTC.

This rearrangement joins TRBV7-9 to TRBJ2-7; no definite D call. The CDR3 extends over 12 amino acids. Germline CDR1 and CDR2: SEHNR and FQNEAQ (reference sequence). V was shortened by 5 bases and J by 6 bases, with 11 bases between the two germline ends. The CDR3 nucleotides are TGTGCCAGCAGCCTTGCTAGAGGCGAGCAGTACTTC. It yields the protein CASSLARGEQYF.